This TCR beta chain derives from a study of cytomegalovirus exposure and HLA in healthy donors. Across the study: Roughly 80% of 398 genotyped donors fell in the Caucasian-associated ancestry cluster.

V was cut by 0 bases and J by 6 bases, with 6 bases left in between. The germline gives CDR1 SGHNT, CDR2 YENEEA. The CDR3 contains 13 residues. PCR amplification relied on 60 Vbeta primers (plus 13 Jbeta primers). Profiled with immunoSEQ multiplex PCR; TCRdb holds only in-frame clones, not every one. The profile shows 75,000 to 95,000 clones, just under 90% of them singletons. The V gene is TRBV11-3, the J gene TRBJ2-1; D not resolved. Sequenced input: PBMCs. This receptor was obtained from a man aged 18 to 29 in good health and CMV-seronegative. The CDR3 region has the DNA TGTGCCAGCAGCTTAGACTATTCCAATGAGCAGTTCTTC. Translated: CASSLDYSNEQFF.